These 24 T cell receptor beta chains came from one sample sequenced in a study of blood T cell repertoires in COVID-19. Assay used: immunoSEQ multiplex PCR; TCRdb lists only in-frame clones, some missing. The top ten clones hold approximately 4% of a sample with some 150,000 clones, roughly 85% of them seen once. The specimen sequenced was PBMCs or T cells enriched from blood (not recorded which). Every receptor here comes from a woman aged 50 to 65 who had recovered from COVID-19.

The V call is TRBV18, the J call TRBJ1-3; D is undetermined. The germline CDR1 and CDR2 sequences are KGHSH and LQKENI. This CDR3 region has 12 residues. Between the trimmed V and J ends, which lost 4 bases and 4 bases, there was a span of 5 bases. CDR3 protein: CASSLEGNTIYF. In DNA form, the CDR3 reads TGTGCCAGCTCACTGGAGGGAAACACCATATATTTT.

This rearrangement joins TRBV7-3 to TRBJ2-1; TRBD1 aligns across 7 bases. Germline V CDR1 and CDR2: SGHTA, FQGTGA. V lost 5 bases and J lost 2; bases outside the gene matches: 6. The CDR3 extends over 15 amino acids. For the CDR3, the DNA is TGTGCCAGCAGCCTTGGACAGGCCGCCTACAATGAGCAGTTCTTC. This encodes CASSLGQAAYNEQFF.

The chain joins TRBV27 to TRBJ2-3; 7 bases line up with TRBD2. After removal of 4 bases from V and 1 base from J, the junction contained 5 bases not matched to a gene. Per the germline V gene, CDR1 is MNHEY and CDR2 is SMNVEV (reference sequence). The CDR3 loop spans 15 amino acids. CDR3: CASSSRLARTDTQYF. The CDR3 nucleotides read TGTGCCAGCAGTTCGAGACTAGCTCGCACAGATACGCAGTATTTT.

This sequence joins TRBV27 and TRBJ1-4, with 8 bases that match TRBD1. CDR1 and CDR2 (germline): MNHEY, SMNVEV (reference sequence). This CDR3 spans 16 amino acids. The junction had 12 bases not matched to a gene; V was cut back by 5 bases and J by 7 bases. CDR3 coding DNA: TGTGCCAGCAGTATGCCCGGGACAGGCAAGGGTGAAAAACTGTTTTTT. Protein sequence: CASSMPGTGKGEKLFF.

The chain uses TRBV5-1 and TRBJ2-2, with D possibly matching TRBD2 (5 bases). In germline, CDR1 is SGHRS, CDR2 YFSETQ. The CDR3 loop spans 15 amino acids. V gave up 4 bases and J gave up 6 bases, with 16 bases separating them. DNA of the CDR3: TGCGCCAGCAGCCGGACTGGCCCCTGGGCCGGGGAGCTGTTTTTT. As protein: CASSRTGPWAGELFF.

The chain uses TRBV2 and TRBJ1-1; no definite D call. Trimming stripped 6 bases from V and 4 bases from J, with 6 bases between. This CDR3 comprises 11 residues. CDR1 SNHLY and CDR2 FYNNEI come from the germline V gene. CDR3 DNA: TGTGCCAGCAGGGAGGGCACTGAAGCTTTCTTT. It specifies CASREGTEAFF.

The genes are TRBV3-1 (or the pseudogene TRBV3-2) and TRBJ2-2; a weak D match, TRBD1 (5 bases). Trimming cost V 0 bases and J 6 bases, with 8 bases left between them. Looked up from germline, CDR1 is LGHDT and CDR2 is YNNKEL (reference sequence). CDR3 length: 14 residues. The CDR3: CASSQEPRAGELFF. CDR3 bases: TGTGCCAGCAGCCAAGAACCCAGGGCCGGGGAGCTGTTTTTT.

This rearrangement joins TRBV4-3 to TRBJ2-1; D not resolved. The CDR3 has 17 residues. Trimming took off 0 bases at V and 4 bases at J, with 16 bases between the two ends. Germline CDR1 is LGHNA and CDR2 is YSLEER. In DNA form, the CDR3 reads TGCGCCAGCAGCCAAGAATCCGTTGGCAGAATGTACAATGAGCAGTTCTTC. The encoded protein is CASSQESVGRMYNEQFF.

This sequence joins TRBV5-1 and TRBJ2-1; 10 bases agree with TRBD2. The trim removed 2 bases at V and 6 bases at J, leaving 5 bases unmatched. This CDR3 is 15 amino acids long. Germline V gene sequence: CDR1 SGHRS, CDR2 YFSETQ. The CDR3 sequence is CASSFELAGGNEQFF. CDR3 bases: TGCGCCAGCAGCTTCGAATTAGCGGGAGGCAATGAGCAGTTCTTC. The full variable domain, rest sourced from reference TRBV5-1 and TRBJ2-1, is KAGVTQTPRYLIKTRGQQVTLSCSPISGHRSVSWYQQTPGQGLQFLFEYFSETQRNKGNFPGRFSGRQFSNSRSEMNVSTLELGDSALYLCASSFELAGGNEQFFGPGTRLTVL.

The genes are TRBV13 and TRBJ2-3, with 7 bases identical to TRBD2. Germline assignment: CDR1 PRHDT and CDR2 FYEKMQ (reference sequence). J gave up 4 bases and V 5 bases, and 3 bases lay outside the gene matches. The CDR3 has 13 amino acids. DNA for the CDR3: TGTGCCAGCAGCCGACGGGGGGCAGATACGCAGTATTTT. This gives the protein CASSRRGADTQYF.

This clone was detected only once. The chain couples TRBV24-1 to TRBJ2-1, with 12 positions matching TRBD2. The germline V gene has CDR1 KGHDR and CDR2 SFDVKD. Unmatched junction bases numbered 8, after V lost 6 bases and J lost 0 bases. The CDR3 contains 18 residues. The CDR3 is CATSSSSGRGSSYNEQFF. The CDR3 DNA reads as TGTGCCACCAGTAGTTCTAGCGGGAGGGGGAGCTCCTACAATGAGCAGTTCTTC.

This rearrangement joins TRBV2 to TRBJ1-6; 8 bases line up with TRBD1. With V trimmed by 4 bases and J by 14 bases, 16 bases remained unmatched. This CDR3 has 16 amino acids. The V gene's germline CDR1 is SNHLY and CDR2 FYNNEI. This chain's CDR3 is CASSGGGGTGRSALHF. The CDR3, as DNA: TGTGCCAGCAGTGGAGGTGGAGGGACAGGTCGCTCGGCCCTCCACTTT.

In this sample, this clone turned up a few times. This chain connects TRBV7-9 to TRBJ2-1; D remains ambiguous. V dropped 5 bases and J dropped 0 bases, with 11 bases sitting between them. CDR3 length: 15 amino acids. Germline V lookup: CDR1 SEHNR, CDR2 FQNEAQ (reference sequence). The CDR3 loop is CASSPRTTSYNEQFF. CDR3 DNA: TGTGCCAGCAGCCCCCGAACTACCTCCTACAATGAGCAGTTCTTC.

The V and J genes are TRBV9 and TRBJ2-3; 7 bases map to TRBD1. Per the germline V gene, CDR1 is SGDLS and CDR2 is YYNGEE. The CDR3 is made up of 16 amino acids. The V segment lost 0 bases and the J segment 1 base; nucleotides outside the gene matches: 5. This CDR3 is CASSVAVQGGTDTQYF. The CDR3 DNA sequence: TGTGCCAGCAGCGTAGCGGTTCAGGGGGGCACAGATACGCAGTATTTT.

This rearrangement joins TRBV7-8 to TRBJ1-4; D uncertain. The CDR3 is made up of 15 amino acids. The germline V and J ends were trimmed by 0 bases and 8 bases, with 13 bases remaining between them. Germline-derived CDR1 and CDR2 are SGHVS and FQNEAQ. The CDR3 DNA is TGTGCCAGCAGCTTAGCCGGCGGGTTGGGCGAAAAACTGTTTTTT. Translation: CASSLAGGLGEKLFF.

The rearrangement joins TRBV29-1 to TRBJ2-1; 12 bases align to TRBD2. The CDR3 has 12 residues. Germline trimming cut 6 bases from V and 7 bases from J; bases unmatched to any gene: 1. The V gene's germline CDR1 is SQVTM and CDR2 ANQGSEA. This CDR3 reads CSVGTSGNEQFF. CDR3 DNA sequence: TGCAGCGTCGGGACTAGCGGGAATGAGCAGTTCTTC.

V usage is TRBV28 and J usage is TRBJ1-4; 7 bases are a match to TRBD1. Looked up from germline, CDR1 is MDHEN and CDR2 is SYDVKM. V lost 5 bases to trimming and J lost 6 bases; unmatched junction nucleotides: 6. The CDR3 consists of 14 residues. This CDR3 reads CASSRQGMDEKLFF. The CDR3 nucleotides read TGTGCCAGCAGTCGACAGGGTATGGATGAAAAACTGTTTTTT. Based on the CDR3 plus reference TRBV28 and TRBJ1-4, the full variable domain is DVKVTQSSRYLVKRTGEKVFLECVQDMDHENMFWYRQDPGLGLRLIYFSYDVKMKEKGDIPEGYSVSREKKERFSLILESASTNQTSMYLCASSRQGMDEKLFFGSGTQLSVL.

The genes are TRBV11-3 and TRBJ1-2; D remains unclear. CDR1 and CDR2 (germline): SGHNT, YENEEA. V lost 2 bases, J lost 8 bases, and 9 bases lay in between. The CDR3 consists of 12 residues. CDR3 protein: CASSLNLRGYTF. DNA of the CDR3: TGTGCCAGCAGCTTAAACTTGAGGGGCTACACCTTC. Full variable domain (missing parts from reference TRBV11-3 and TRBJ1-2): EAGVVQSPRYKIIEKKQPVAFWCNPISGHNTLYWYLQNLGQGPELLIRYENEEAVDDSQLPKDRFSAERLKGVDSTLKIQPAELGDSAVYLCASSLNLRGYTFGSGTRLTVV.

The CDR3 DNA is TGTGCCAGCAGTTTACACGGGTTCGGGAACACTGAAGCTTTCTTT. Protein sequence: CASSLHGFGNTEAFF. The chain carries TRBV28 and TRBJ1-1; D gene ambiguous. CDR1 is MDHEN and CDR2 is SYDVKM in the germline V gene. This CDR3 region has 15 residues. The germline V and J ends were trimmed by 2 bases and 1 base, with 11 bases remaining between them.

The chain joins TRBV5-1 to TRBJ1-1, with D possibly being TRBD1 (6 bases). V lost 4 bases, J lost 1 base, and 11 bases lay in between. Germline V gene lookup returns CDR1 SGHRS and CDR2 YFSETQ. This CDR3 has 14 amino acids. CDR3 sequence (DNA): TGCGCCAGCAGCCCACAGACAGGGAACACTGAAGCTTTCTTT. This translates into CASSPQTGNTEAFF. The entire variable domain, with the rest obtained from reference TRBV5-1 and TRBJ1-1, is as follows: KAGVTQTPRYLIKTRGQQVTLSCSPISGHRSVSWYQQTPGQGLQFLFEYFSETQRNKGNFPGRFSGRQFSNSRSEMNVSTLELGDSALYLCASSPQTGNTEAFFGQGTRLTVV.

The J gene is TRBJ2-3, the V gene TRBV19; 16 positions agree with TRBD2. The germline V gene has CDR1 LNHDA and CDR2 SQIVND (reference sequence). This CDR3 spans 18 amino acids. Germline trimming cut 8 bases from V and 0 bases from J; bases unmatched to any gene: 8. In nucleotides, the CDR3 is TGTGCCAGTGGGACGGGACTAGCGGGGGGGCTCAGCACAGATACGCAGTATTTT. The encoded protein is CASGTGLAGGLSTDTQYF.

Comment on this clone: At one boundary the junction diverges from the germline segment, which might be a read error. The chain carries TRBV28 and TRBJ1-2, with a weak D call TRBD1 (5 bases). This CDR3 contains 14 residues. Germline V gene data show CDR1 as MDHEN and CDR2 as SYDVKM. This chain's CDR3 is CASSLPDVPGEGLF. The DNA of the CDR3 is TGTGCCAGCAGTTTGCCCGACGTACCTGGGGAGGGGCTTTTC.

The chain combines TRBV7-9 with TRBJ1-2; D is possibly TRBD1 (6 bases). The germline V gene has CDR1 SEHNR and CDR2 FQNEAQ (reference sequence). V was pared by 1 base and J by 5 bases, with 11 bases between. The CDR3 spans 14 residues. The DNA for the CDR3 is TGTGCCAGCAGCTTAGTTACACAGGGATATGGCTACACCTTC. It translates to CASSLVTQGYGYTF. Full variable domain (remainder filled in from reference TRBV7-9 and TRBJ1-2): DTGVSQNPRHKITKRGQNVTFRCDPISEHNRLYWYRQTLGQGPEFLTYFQNEAQLEKSRLLSDRFSAERPKGSFSTLEIQRTEQGDSAMYLCASSLVTQGYGYTFGSGTRLTVV.

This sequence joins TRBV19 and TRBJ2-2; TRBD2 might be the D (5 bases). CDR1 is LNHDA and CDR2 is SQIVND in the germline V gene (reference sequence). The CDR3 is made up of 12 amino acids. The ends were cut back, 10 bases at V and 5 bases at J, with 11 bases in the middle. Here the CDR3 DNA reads TGTGCCACCCTCCCGGGAACCGGGGAGCTGTTTTTT. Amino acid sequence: CATLPGTGELFF.